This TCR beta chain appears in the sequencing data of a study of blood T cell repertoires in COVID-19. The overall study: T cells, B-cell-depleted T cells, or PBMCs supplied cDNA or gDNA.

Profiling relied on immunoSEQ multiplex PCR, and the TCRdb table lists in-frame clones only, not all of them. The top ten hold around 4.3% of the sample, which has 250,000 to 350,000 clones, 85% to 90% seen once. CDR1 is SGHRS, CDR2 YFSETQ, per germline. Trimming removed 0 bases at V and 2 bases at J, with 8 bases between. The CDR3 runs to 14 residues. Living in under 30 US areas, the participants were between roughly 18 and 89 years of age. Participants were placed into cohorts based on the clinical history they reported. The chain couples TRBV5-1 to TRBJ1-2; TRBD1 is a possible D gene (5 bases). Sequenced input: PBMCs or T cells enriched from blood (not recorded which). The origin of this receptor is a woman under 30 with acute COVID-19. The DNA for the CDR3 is TGCGCCAGCAGCTTGGCGACAGAAAACTATGGCTACACCTTC. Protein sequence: CASSLATENYGYTF.